This T cell receptor beta chain was captured by sequencing in a study of blood T cell repertoires in COVID-19. In the study overall: There were acute and convalescent COVID-19 samples, and they came from the United States, Italy and Spain. PBMCs, B-cell-depleted T cells, or T cells were the source of the cDNA or gDNA that made up the material.

V lost 9 bases to trimming and J lost 0 bases, with 12 bases between them. The CDR3 has 13 residues. Original analysis: Researchers report that nucleated cell counts were estimated from reference gene primer amplification. Using immunoSEQ multiplex PCR, the repertoire was profiled, and TCRdb retains in-frame clones only, with some absent. For V, J and clone size, that table is used; D and trimming come from the DNA. The data contain 100,000 or so clones, 82% of them singletons. This receptor was obtained from a woman over 75 with acute or convalescent COVID-19. The rearrangement links TRBV12-3 or TRBV12-4 to TRBJ2-7; tentatively, D is TRBD2 (6 bases). Sequencing was performed on peripheral blood. In DNA, the CDR3 is TGTGCCAGTGGAGGGTCTGTCTCCTACGAGCAGTACTTC. Its protein is CASGGSVSYEQYF.